These 26 T cell receptor beta chains originate from one sample sequenced in a study of long-term antiretroviral therapy in people with HIV (dated by TCRdb to 2022 to 2024). The immunoSEQ hsTCRB v3.0 assay was used at survey level resolution to sequence the TRB variable region. TCRdb carries this immuneACCESS record with in-frame sequences only. Its versions omit some clonotypes, under half of them owing to an unresolved V gene in the studies checked, with the rest unexplained. Recorded for this sample are around 25,000 clones; about 88% of them occurred a single time. The top ten hold around 4% of the sample. This sample comprised unsorted PBMCs, obtained 1.9 years after starting antiretroviral therapy. These receptors all come from a woman aged 30 to 39 with HIV.

The chain has TRBV30 and TRBJ1-1; D unclear. Germline CDR1 and CDR2: GTSNPN and SVGIG (reference sequence). The CDR3 contains 13 residues. Trimming removed 5 bases from V and 1 base from J, with 11 bases in between. This CDR3 reads CAWGEGPNTEAFF. For the CDR3, the DNA is TGTGCCTGGGGAGAGGGCCCGAACACTGAAGCTTTCTTT. Combining the CDR3 with reference TRBV30 and TRBJ1-1 gives the whole variable domain SQTIHQWPATLVQPVGSPLSLECTVEGTSNPNLYWYRQAAGRGLQLLFYSVGIGQISSEVPQNLSASRPQDRQFILSSKKLLLSDSGFYLCAWGEGPNTEAFFGQGTRLTVV.

This clone was seen just once. The chain couples TRBV6-1 to TRBJ2-5, with D uncertain. This CDR3 comprises 13 residues. Trimming stripped 2 bases from V and 7 bases from J, with 11 bases between. CDR1 is MNHNS and CDR2 is SASEGT in the germline V gene. Written as DNA, the CDR3 is TGTGCCAGCAGTGAACAACCTCCGGGGACCCAGTACTTC. This codes for CASSEQPPGTQYF.

The rearrangement uses TRBV14 and TRBJ1-5; no definite D call. CDR1 is SGHDN and CDR2 is FVKESK in the germline V gene. V gave up 2 bases and J gave up 3 bases, with 5 bases separating them. The CDR3 is 13 amino acids. The CDR3 DNA follows: TGTGCCAGCAGCCAAAGTCCCAATCAGCCCCAGCATTTT. As protein: CASSQSPNQPQHF.

This chain joins TRBV12-5 and TRBJ2-3, with TRBD1 matching 8 bases. V lost 3 bases and J lost 4; bases outside the gene matches: 9. The CDR3 consists of 16 residues. CDR1 and CDR2 from the germline V gene are LGHNT and FRNRAP. CDR3 DNA sequence: TGTGCTAGTGGTTTTATCGGGGCAGGGGGCGCAGATACGCAGTATTTT. This gives the protein CASGFIGAGGADTQYF. Looking up the rest from reference TRBV12-5 and TRBJ2-3 gives the full variable domain: DARVTQTPRHKVTEMGQEVTMRCQPILGHNTVFWYRQTMMQGLELLAYFRNRAPLDDSGMPKDRFSAEMPDATLATLKIQPSEPRDSAVYFCASGFIGAGGADTQYFGPGTRLTVL.

V usage is TRBV4-1 and J usage is TRBJ2-7, with TRBD2 as a possible D gene (6 bases). Trimming shortened V by 0 bases and J by 3 bases, and 12 bases separated the two germline ends. Germline values: CDR1 MGHRA, CDR2 YSYEKL. CDR3 length: 15 amino acids. CDR3 residues: CASSQEEGRYYEQYV. The CDR3 DNA reads TGCGCCAGCAGCCAAGAGGAGGGCAGATACTACGAGCAGTACGTC.

CDR3 bases: TGTGCCAGCAGTTTAGGCGCCGGGACGGTCTACGAGCAGTACGTC. Translated, it gives CASSLGAGTVYEQYV. The J gene is TRBJ2-7, the V gene TRBV27; tentatively, D is TRBD1 or TRBD2 (5 bases each). Trimming cost V 2 bases and J 3 bases, with 14 bases left between them. The CDR3 loop spans 15 amino acids. Germline V CDR1 and CDR2: MNHEY, SMNVEV (reference sequence).

The chain couples TRBV13 to TRBJ1-2; TRBD1 agrees at 10 bases. Germline CDR1 is PRHDT and CDR2 is FYEKMQ (reference sequence). V shed 0 bases, J shed 4 bases, and the junction held 5 bases outside the gene matches. The CDR3 extends over 16 amino acids. The CDR3 loop is CASSLGRTGGTYGYTF. As DNA, the CDR3 is TGTGCCAGCAGCTTAGGCCGGACAGGGGGGACCTATGGCTACACCTTC.

The V call is TRBV12-5, the J call TRBJ1-6; 8 bases align to TRBD1. This CDR3 spans 13 amino acids. Losses at the gene ends were 8 bases for V and 8 bases for J; bases not matched to a gene: 5. Germline V gene lookup returns CDR1 LGHNT and CDR2 FRNRAP. The CDR3 bases are TGTGCTAGTTGCAGGGGGCGTGATTCACCCCTCCACTTT. Translation gives CASCRGRDSPLHF.

V and J are TRBV11-2 and TRBJ1-1; D is ambiguous. Trimming cost V 1 base and J 0 bases, with 6 bases left between them. This CDR3 is built from 14 residues. Germline CDR1 reads SGHAT; CDR2 reads FQNNGV. The CDR3 here is CASSLGGLNTEAFF. The CDR3 DNA follows: TGTGCCAGCAGCTTAGGCGGACTGAACACTGAAGCTTTCTTT.

The chain employs TRBV2 and TRBJ1-1; 10 nucleotides match TRBD1. CDR3 length: 16 amino acids. V dropped 8 bases and J dropped 8; count of bases not matched to a gene: 17. CDR1 is SNHLY and CDR2 is FYNNEI in the germline V gene. In DNA, the CDR3 is TGTGCCAGCCTTACCGGGACAGGGGCTGTTGGCCGGGAAGCTTTCTTT. Translating gives CASLTGTGAVGREAFF.

The chain uses TRBV6-1 and TRBJ2-3; 8 positions agree with TRBD1. Germline V lookup: CDR1 MNHNS, CDR2 SASEGT. The CDR3 sequence is 15 residues long. Germline trimming cut 3 bases from V and 3 bases from J; bases unmatched to any gene: 5. The CDR3 loop is CASSDYRGITDTQYF. In DNA, the CDR3 is TGTGCCAGCAGTGATTACAGGGGGATTACAGATACGCAGTATTTT.

The J gene is TRBJ1-4, the V gene TRBV5-1, with D maybe TRBD1 (6 bases). With 0 bases removed from V and 9 bases from J, the gap between germline ends came to 18 bases. The CDR3 extends over 16 amino acids. Germline-derived CDR1 and CDR2 are SGHRS and YFSETQ. The CDR3 spells CASSLGVQGGQKKLFF. CDR3 in DNA: TGCGCCAGCAGCTTGGGAGTACAGGGAGGGCAGAAAAAACTGTTTTTT.

The chain has TRBV6-6 and TRBJ2-7; D is possibly TRBD1 (6 bases). With 1 base removed from V and 5 bases from J, the gap between germline ends came to 12 bases. CDR1 is MNHNY and CDR2 is SVGAGI in the germline V gene (reference sequence). The CDR3 runs 14 residues. In DNA form, the CDR3 reads TGTGCCAGCAGTTACTTTGGACAGACGGACGAGCAGTACTTC. Translating it yields CASSYFGQTDEQYF.

This chain connects TRBV9 to TRBJ1-4; 7 bases align to TRBD1. V shed 3 bases and J 4 bases; nucleotides not matched to a gene: 6. CDR3 size: 15 residues. The germline V gene has CDR1 SGDLS and CDR2 YYNGEE. The CDR3 reads CASSETGSFNEKLFF. In DNA form, the CDR3 reads TGTGCCAGCAGCGAGACAGGGTCATTTAATGAAAAACTGTTTTTT.

This rearrangement joins TRBV29-1 to TRBJ1-1; D not certain. The CDR3 contains 12 residues. Trimming shortened V by 7 bases and J by 2 bases, and 11 bases separated the two germline ends. Germline CDR1 SQVTM, CDR2 ANQGSEA. For the CDR3, the DNA is TGCAGCGCCCACTGGACCAACACTGAAGCTTTCTTT. Protein sequence: CSAHWTNTEAFF.

The sample holds a few counts of this clone. The chain couples TRBV28 to TRBJ1-6, with a possible D match to TRBD1 (6 bases). Looked up from germline, CDR1 is MDHEN and CDR2 is SYDVKM. CDR3 length: 14 amino acids. V was cut by 7 bases and J by 7 bases, with 14 bases left in between. The CDR3 loop reads CASTPGQRNSPLHF. The CDR3 DNA reads TGTGCCAGCACCCCTGGACAGAGAAATTCACCCCTCCACTTT.

The rearrangement uses TRBV2 and TRBJ2-5; no clear D. This CDR3 is built from 13 residues. Germline values: CDR1 SNHLY, CDR2 FYNNEI. V lost 5 bases and J 4 bases, leaving 11 bases between the germline ends. The CDR3 is CASSSWQRETQYF. In DNA, the CDR3 is TGTGCCAGCAGTAGTTGGCAGAGAGAGACCCAGTACTTC.

This chain joins TRBV9 and TRBJ2-2, with D hard to call. This CDR3 spans 14 amino acids. Trimming took off 1 base at V and 4 bases at J, with 8 bases between the two ends. The germline V gene has CDR1 SGDLS and CDR2 YYNGEE. The CDR3 loop reads CASSVSTTTGELFF. The CDR3, as DNA: TGTGCCAGCAGCGTATCTACCACCACCGGGGAGCTGTTTTTT.

This chain joins TRBV6-1 and TRBJ2-1; D is uncertain. Germline values: CDR1 MNHNS, CDR2 SASEGT. The CDR3 has 14 residues. The V end lost 6 bases, the J end lost 6 bases, and 15 bases lay between the germline ends. CDR3 protein: CASSKFIGPNEQFF. CDR3 DNA sequence: TGTGCCAGCAGCAAGTTCATCGGGCCCAATGAGCAGTTCTTC.

This clone was recorded a few times. Sequence at one end of the junction differs from germline and may be a read error. The V and J genes are TRBV6-1 and TRBJ1-6; D gene uncertain. CDR3 length: 16 amino acids. Looked up from germline, CDR1 is MNHNS and CDR2 is SASEGT. The CDR3 DNA sequence: TGTGCCAGCAGGGAAGGAGCCAGCTCCTATAATTCACCCCTCCACTTT. It codes for CASREGASSYNSPLHF.

The J gene is TRBJ2-7, the V gene TRBV29-1; 9 nucleotides align to TRBD1. Germline V gene data show CDR1 as SQVTM and CDR2 as ANQGSEA. The CDR3 consists of 13 residues. J was trimmed by 5 bases and V by 6 bases; bases with no gene match: 8. The CDR3 loop is CSVEGQGGDEQYF. CDR3 bases: TGCAGCGTCGAGGGACAGGGCGGGGACGAGCAGTACTTC.

The chain employs TRBV25-1 and TRBJ1-1; D is unresolved. Germline CDR1 reads MGHDK; CDR2 reads SYGVNS. The CDR3 contains 16 residues. Trimming left V 11 bases short and J 2 bases short, with 24 bases between. The CDR3 region is CARFPLTEPLNTEAFF. The CDR3 DNA follows: TGTGCCCGGTTTCCACTTACGGAACCTCTTAACACTGAAGCTTTCTTT.

The chain has TRBV6-5 and TRBJ1-5; D not certain. CDR3 length: 15 amino acids. Trimming removed 0 bases from V and 4 bases from J, with 10 bases in between. The germline V gene encodes CDR1 MNHEY and CDR2 SVGAGI. For the CDR3, the DNA is TGTGCCAGCAGTTACTCGGGAATCTCAAATCAGCCCCAGCATTTT. Its protein product is CASSYSGISNQPQHF.

The chain combines TRBV6-1 with TRBJ2-4, with D possibly matching TRBD1 (6 bases). V lost 1 base to trimming and J lost 3 bases, with 25 bases between them. Germline assignment: CDR1 MNHNS and CDR2 SASEGT. CDR3 length: 20 residues. This chain's CDR3 is CASSEDWAGASLGVKNIQYF. In DNA form, the CDR3 reads TGTGCCAGCAGTGAAGATTGGGCAGGGGCGAGCTTGGGAGTCAAAAACATTCAGTACTTC.

This clone was detected once. The V call is TRBV10-1, the J call TRBJ2-7, with D maybe TRBD2 (6 bases). From germline, CDR1 is WNHNN and CDR2 SYGVQD (reference sequence). The CDR3 is made up of 15 amino acids. Trimming left V 11 bases short and J 0 bases short, with 20 bases between. The CDR3 nucleotides are TGCGCCGGACCCCCGGGACTTAAATTCTCCTACGAGCAGTACGTC. It translates to CAGPPGLKFSYEQYV.

The chain recombines TRBV29-1 with TRBJ1-2; D is unresolved. Trimming pared 3 bases from V and 5 bases from J, leaving 10 bases between. CDR3 size: 12 residues. Germline-derived CDR1 and CDR2 are SQVTM and ANQGSEA. The CDR3 DNA reads TGCAGCGTTGATGGGGAAATGTATGGCTACACCTTC. Its protein is CSVDGEMYGYTF.